Reported below is one TCR beta chain. Its target is unknown. The record originates from a study of OX40 agonist ivuxolimab in advanced cancers. About the study: Patients in dose escalation had liver, melanoma, kidney or head and neck cancers.

The CDR3 length is 12 residues. The V end lost 4 bases, the J end lost 2 bases, and 9 bases lay between the germline ends. Germline CDR1 is SQVTM and CDR2 is ANQGSEA. Study-wide results and caveats: On average, CD8+ T cells showed a greater number of expanded clones than CD4+.

Only in-frame clones appear in the TCRdb table, and some are missing; sequencing was by immunoSEQ multiplex PCR. The sample records some 49,000 clones, roughly 85% being singletons. This chain uses TRBV29-1 with TRBJ2-7; no firm D call. The starting material was CD4+ or CD8+ T cells sorted from blood, obtained in a trial of the OX40 agonist ivuxolimab. The sequence was obtained from an adult with an advanced solid tumor such as melanoma, head and neck, liver or kidney cancer. This CDR3 is CSVVGPPYEQYF. Here the CDR3 DNA reads TGCAGCGTTGTAGGGCCCCCCTACGAGCAGTACTTC.